The clone carrying this T cell receptor beta chain was counted many times. Its cognate antigen is unknown. As originally analysed: Across clinicopathological groups, CDR3 differences served as the basis for building a distant-metastasis classifier for papillary thyroid cancer. TCRdb re-processed the PCR reads through MiXCR. The V and J calls, along with clone size, are taken from TCRdb and not from the paper's own processing. The sample includes under 30,000 clones, about 20% seen only once; the top ten take more than 25%. The data derive from a study of metastatic and nonmetastatic thyroid tumors. Looking at the study overall: Thyroid patients, malignant and benign, had repertoires compared across blood and tumor or nodule tissue.

Nobody among the patients had been given any treatment before thyroid surgery. Study-wide findings and caveats: For both blood and tumor, malignant thyroid tumors reportedly showed significantly higher TCR beta diversity than benign nodules did.

Germline assignment: CDR1 LGHDT and CDR2 YNNKEL (reference sequence). The CDR3 has 20 residues. V was pared by 0 bases and J by 4 bases, with 25 bases between. The chain uses TRBV3-1 and TRBJ2-1, with D possibly matching TRBD2 (7 bases). The origin of this receptor is a male donor with papillary thyroid cancer or a benign thyroid nodule (not recorded which). Some clones in this sample may be carry-over from other donors' samples. Sequencing was performed on blood. Here the CDR3 DNA reads TGTGCCAGCAGCCAAGATTTATGGGGTCGGGGGGCCCGAAATTACAATGAGCAGTTCTTC. As protein: CASSQDLWGRGARNYNEQFF.